This T cell receptor beta chain was sequenced in a study of cytomegalovirus exposure and HLA in healthy donors. Germline assignment: CDR1 MNHNS and CDR2 SASEGT. This CDR3 is built from 12 residues. V lost 8 bases and J 8 bases, leaving 12 bases between the germline ends. Of note for this clone: Antigen unknown.

Overall study findings and caveats: Presence/absence analyses assumed roughly uniform sequencing depth across donors. The authors later found most CMV-associated TCR beta chains appeared HLA-restricted. Apart from CMV serostatus, no immune exposure information was available.

PCR involved 60 Vbeta and 13 Jbeta primers. In the study's own analysis: Later, an analysis found about 83 million unique TCR beta chains, and roughly 9.9 million of these were shared. This table comes from immunoSEQ multiplex PCR, and its TCRdb copy is limited to in-frame clones, with some not included. V and J calls and clone size are those listed in that table; D and trimming were worked out from the DNA. The sample has fewer than 200,000 clones, about 85% seen once. Material: PBMCs. The receptor comes from a boy younger than 10 in good health and CMV-seronegative. The V and J genes are TRBV6-1 and TRBJ1-4; TRBD1 might be the D (6 bases). The chain's CDR3 is CASGFDREKLFF. The CDR3 DNA is TGTGCCAGCGGTTTTGACAGGGAAAAACTGTTTTTT.